This paragraph reports one T cell receptor beta chain. Its antigen is still unknown. The source of the sample is a study of T cell repertoires in cytomegalovirus infection. The overall study: CMV infection and matching HLA type were both indicated by public TCR beta signatures.

Trimming at V came to 0 bases and at J to 8 bases, leaving 13 bases not matched to a gene. The CDR3 consists of 18 residues. In germline, CDR1 is SGHDT, CDR2 YYEEEE. TCRdb called the reads again in MiXCR, with one record for every CDR3 protein. Of around 570,000 distinct CDR3 sequences detected, approximately 40% appear once; the ten largest clones hold about 46%. This specimen was cultured PBMCs, taken from culture after CMV antigen stimulation. This receptor was obtained from a human donor in good health (CMV status not recorded). Some clones in this sample may be carry-over from other donors' samples. V gene TRBV5-6 combines with J gene TRBJ1-6, with 8 bases that match TRBD1. The CDR3 reads CASSLASRPGQDYSPLHF. CDR3 sequence (DNA): TGTGCCAGCAGCTTGGCCTCTCGTCCGGGACAGGATTATTCACCCCTCCACTTT.